The clone carrying this T cell receptor (beta chain) was seen a handful of times. This record comes from a study of cytomegalovirus exposure and HLA in healthy donors. Study-wide context: Most genotyped donors, about 81% of roughly 400, had Caucasian-associated genetic ancestry.

Primers: 60 Vbeta forward and 13 Jbeta reverse. TCRdb's copy holds only in-frame clones and misses some; the assay was immunoSEQ multiplex PCR. The sample carries about 120,000 clones, around 85% recorded once. Sequencing input: PBMCs. The receptor was derived from a man aged 30-40 years in good health and CMV-seronegative.

The CDR3 reads CASDRGLGDTQYF. CDR3 nucleotides: TGTGCCAGCGACAGGGGGCTTGGAGATACGCAGTATTTT. This rearrangement joins TRBV28 to TRBJ2-3, with 10 positions matching TRBD1. Germline lookup yields CDR1 MDHEN and CDR2 SYDVKM. CDR3 length: 13 amino acids. The trim removed 8 bases at V and 5 bases at J, leaving 4 bases unmatched.